These 8 T cell receptor beta chains were all obtained from the same sample, sequenced in a study of OX40 agonist ivuxolimab in advanced cancers. Library preparation employed the immunoSEQ multiplex PCR assay. TCRdb provides this immuneACCESS table in a form limited to in-frame rearrangements. Some clones are lacking; in checked studies, under half of them reflect an unresolved V gene, and why the rest are absent is not known. The sample contains more than 30,000 clones, roughly 86% of them found a single time. The ten largest clones represent roughly 25% of the sample. Sequencing was performed on CD4+ or CD8+ T cells sorted from blood, taken in a trial of the OX40 agonist ivuxolimab. The receptors derive from an adult with an advanced solid tumor such as melanoma, head and neck, liver or kidney cancer.

This clone was observed a single time. This chain uses TRBV18 with TRBJ2-1, with D possibly TRBD2 on 5 matching bases. V shed 3 bases and J shed 0 bases, with 21 bases lying between them. There are 19 residues in the CDR3. Germline values: CDR1 KGHSH, CDR2 LQKENI. The CDR3 DNA follows: TGTGCCAGCTCACCGTCTGGTGGACTCTCCGTTAGCTCCTACAATGAGCAGTTCTTC. Residues: CASSPSGGLSVSSYNEQFF.

The V and J genes are TRBV20-1 and TRBJ2-1; the D is unclear. V was pared by 5 bases and J by 7 bases, with 9 bases between. Per germline, CDR1 DFQATT and CDR2 SNEGSKA (reference sequence). There are 11 residues in the CDR3. CDR3 sequence (DNA): TGCAGTGCTTGGTTAAATAATGAGCAGTTCTTC. As protein: CSAWLNNEQFF.

The rearrangement joins TRBV28 to TRBJ1-1, with D unclear. This CDR3 has 14 residues. Per the germline V gene, CDR1 is MDHEN and CDR2 is SYDVKM. Deletions cut 2 bases from V and 1 base from J, with 8 bases between. The CDR3 DNA reads as TGTGCCAGCAGTTTAAGGGTACGGAACACTGAAGCTTTCTTT. Protein: CASSLRVRNTEAFF.

This chain uses TRBV2 with TRBJ2-6; 9 nucleotides match TRBD1. The trim removed 11 bases at V and 0 bases at J, leaving 8 bases unmatched. The CDR3 consists of 16 residues. Germline CDR1 SNHLY, CDR2 FYNNEI. CDR3 coding DNA: TGTGCCGGTTACAGGGGGCGATCCTCTGGGGCCAACGTCCTGACTTTC. Translating gives CAGYRGRSSGANVLTF.

J is TRBJ2-1 and V is TRBV6-6, with 9 bases lining up with TRBD2. Looked up from germline, CDR1 is MNHNY and CDR2 is SVGAGI (reference sequence). This CDR3 spans 16 amino acids. The V gene end was trimmed by 7 bases and the J gene end by 7 bases; junction bases not matched to a gene: 14. CDR3: CASTQLGGRAMNEQFF. The DNA for the CDR3 is TGTGCCAGCACCCAGTTGGGCGGGAGGGCTATGAATGAGCAGTTCTTC.

The chain recombines TRBV9 with TRBJ2-3; D is perhaps TRBD1 (5 bases). V lost 4 bases, J lost 4 bases, and 10 bases lay in between. The CDR3 contains 13 residues. CDR1 is SGDLS and CDR2 is YYNGEE in the germline V gene. DNA for the CDR3: TGTGCCAGCAGCTTCGAAGGGGCAGATACGCAGTATTTT. Its protein product is CASSFEGADTQYF.

The chain employs TRBV5-1 and TRBJ1-1, with a weak D call TRBD1 (5 bases). Germline values: CDR1 SGHRS, CDR2 YFSETQ. V was cut by 6 bases and J by 1 base, with 13 bases left in between. This CDR3 has 14 amino acids. CDR3 in amino acids: CASTSERGNTEAFF. CDR3 bases: TGCGCCAGCACCTCCGAGAGGGGGAACACTGAAGCTTTCTTT.

The V and J genes are TRBV10-3 and TRBJ2-1, with a weak D call TRBD2 (6 bases). V was trimmed by 2 bases and J by 5 bases, leaving 10 bases between them. The CDR3 consists of 14 residues. Germline V gives CDR1 ENHRY, CDR2 SYGVKD. In DNA form, the CDR3 reads TGTGCCATCAGTGAGCCGGACTACAACAATGAGCAGTTCTTC. Translating it yields CAISEPDYNNEQFF.